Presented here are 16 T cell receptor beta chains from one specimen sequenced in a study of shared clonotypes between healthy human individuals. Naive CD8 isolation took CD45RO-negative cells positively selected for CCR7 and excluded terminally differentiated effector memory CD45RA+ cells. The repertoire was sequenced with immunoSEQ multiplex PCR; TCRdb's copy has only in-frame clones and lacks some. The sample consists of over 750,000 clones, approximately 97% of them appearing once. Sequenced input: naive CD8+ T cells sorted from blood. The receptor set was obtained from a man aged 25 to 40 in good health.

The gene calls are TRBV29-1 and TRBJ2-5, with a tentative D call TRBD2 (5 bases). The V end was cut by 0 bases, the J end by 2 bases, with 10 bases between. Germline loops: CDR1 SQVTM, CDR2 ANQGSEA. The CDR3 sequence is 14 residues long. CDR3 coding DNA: TGCAGCGTTGAAGATGGCCGGGATCAAGAGACCCAGTACTTC. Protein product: CSVEDGRDQETQYF.

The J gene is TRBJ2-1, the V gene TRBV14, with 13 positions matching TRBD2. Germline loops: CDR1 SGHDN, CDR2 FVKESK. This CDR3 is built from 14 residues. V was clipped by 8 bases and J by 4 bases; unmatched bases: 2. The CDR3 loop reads CASGTSGAYNEQFF. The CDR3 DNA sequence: TGTGCCAGCGGGACTAGCGGGGCGTACAATGAGCAGTTCTTC.

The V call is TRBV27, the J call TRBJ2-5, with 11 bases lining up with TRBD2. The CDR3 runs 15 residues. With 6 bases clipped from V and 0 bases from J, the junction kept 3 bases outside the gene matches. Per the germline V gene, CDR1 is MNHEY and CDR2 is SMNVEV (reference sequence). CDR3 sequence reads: CASRSGLADQETQYF. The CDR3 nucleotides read TGTGCCAGCAGATCGGGACTAGCGGACCAAGAGACCCAGTACTTC.

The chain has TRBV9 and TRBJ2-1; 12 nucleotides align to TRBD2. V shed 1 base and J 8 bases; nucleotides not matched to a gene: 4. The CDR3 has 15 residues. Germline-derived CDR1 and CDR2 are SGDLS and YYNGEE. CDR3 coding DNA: TGTGCCAGCAGCGTACGACTAGCGGGAGTTGATGAGCAGTTCTTC. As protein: CASSVRLAGVDEQFF.

CDR3 sequence (DNA): TGTGCCAGCAGTTACTATCCCTACGAGCAGTACTTC. Amino acids: CASSYYPYEQYF. This chain links TRBV27 with TRBJ2-7; D is unresolved. The V and J ends lost 4 bases and 2 bases respectively, with 6 bases between them. Germline CDR1 MNHEY, CDR2 SMNVEV (reference sequence). The CDR3 sequence is 12 residues long.

The CDR3: CASSSIQGAHRPQHF. CDR3 nucleotides: TGTGCCAGCAGTTCCATCCAGGGGGCCCATCGCCCCCAGCATTTT. This chain connects TRBV28 to TRBJ1-5; 8 bases fit TRBD1. CDR3 length: 15 amino acids. Germline trimming cut 4 bases from V and 10 bases from J; bases unmatched to any gene: 12. Looked up from germline, CDR1 is MDHEN and CDR2 is SYDVKM.

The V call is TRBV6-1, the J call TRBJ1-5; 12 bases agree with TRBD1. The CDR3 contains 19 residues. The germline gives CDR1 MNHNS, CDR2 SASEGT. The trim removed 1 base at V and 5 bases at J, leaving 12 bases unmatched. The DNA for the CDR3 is TGTGCCAGCAGTGAAGGGGACAGGGGGCGACACGAGGGCGATCAGCCCCAGCATTTT. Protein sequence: CASSEGDRGRHEGDQPQHF.

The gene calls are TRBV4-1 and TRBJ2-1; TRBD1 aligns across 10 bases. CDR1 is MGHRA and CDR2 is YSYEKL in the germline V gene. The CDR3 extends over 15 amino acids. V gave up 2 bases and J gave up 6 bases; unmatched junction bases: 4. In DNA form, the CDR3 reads TGCGCCAGCAGCCAAATCCGGACAGGGGGCAATGAGCAGTTCTTC. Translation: CASSQIRTGGNEQFF.

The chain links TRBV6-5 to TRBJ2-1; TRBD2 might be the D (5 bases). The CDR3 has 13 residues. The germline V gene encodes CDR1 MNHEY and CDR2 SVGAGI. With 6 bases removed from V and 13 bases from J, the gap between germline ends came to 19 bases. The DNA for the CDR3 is TGTGCCAGCAGCTACCCCGGGCGGGTGGGACAGTTCTTC. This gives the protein CASSYPGRVGQFF.

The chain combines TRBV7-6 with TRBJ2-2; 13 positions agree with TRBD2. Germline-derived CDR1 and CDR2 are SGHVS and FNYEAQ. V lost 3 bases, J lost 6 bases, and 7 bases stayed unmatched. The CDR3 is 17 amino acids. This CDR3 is CASSFRTSGSLAGELFF. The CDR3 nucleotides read TGTGCCAGCAGCTTTAGGACTAGCGGGAGCCTGGCCGGGGAGCTGTTTTTT.

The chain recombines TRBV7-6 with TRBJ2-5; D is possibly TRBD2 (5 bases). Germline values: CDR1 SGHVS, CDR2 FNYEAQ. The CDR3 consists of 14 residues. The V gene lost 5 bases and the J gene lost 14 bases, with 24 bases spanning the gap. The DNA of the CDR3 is TGTGCCAGCAGCACCCCCCCCCACAGCCCCGGGGTTTACTTC. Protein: CASSTPPHSPGVYF.

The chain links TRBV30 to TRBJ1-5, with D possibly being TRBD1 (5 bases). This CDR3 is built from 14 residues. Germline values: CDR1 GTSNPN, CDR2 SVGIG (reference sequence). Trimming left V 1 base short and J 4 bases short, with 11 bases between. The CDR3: CAWSEGRGNQPQHF. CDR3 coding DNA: TGTGCCTGGAGTGAAGGGAGGGGAAATCAGCCCCAGCATTTT.

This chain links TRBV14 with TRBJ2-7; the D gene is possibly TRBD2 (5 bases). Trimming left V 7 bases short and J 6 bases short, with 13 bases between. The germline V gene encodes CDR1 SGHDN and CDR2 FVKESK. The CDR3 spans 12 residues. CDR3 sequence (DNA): TGTGCCAGCACCCCCGTGGAGGCCGAGCAGTACTTC. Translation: CASTPVEAEQYF.

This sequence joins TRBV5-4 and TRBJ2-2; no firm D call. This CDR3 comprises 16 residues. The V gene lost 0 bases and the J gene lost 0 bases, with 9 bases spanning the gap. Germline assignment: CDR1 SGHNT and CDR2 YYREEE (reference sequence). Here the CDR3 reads CASSLGVGANTGELFF. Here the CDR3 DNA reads TGTGCCAGCAGCTTGGGCGTTGGGGCGAACACCGGGGAGCTGTTTTTT.

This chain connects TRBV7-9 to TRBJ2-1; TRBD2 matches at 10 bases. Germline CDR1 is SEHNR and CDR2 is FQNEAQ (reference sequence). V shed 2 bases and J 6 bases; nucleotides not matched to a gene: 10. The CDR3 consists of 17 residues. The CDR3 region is CASSLSFLAGEGNEQFF. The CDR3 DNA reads TGTGCCAGCAGCTTATCCTTTCTAGCGGGAGAGGGCAATGAGCAGTTCTTC.

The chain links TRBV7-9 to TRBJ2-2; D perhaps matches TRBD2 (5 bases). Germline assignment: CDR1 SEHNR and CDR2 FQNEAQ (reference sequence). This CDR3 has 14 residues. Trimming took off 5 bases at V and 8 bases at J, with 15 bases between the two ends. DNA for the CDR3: TGTGCCAGCAGCGGACTTGGGAGAGCGGGGGAGCTGTTTTTT. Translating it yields CASSGLGRAGELFF.